Listed here are 4 T cell receptor beta chains from one sample, sequenced in a study of shared clonotypes between healthy human individuals. Naive CD8 cells lacked CD45RO, underwent positive selection for CCR7 and left out terminally differentiated effector memory CD45RA+ cells. Only in-frame clones appear in the TCRdb table, and some are missing; sequencing was by immunoSEQ multiplex PCR. In the table there are hundreds of thousands of clones, about 95% of which are singletons. The source material was naive CD8+ T cells sorted from blood. The receptors were gathered from a woman aged 25 to 39 in good health.

This chain links TRBV11-2 with TRBJ1-1; D gene ambiguous. The V gene's germline CDR1 is SGHAT and CDR2 FQNNGV. The CDR3 is made up of 14 amino acids. Trimming cost V 5 bases and J 1 base, with 11 bases left between them. CDR3 sequence (DNA): TGTGCCAGCAGCCGCCTTACTACGAACACTGAAGCTTTCTTT. Encoded protein: CASSRLTTNTEAFF.

This clone has a single count. This chain links TRBV27 with TRBJ2-1; 8 bases align to TRBD1. The germline V gene encodes CDR1 MNHEY and CDR2 SMNVEV (reference sequence). The CDR3 sequence is 16 residues long. Trimming removed 3 bases from V and 7 bases from J; junction bases left unmatched: 11. The CDR3 is CASSLTPGQATNEQFF. In DNA form, the CDR3 reads TGTGCCAGCAGTTTGACACCGGGACAGGCCACGAATGAGCAGTTCTTC.

The chain is built from TRBV27 and TRBJ2-5; TRBD2 is a possible D gene (6 bases). The end of the DNA fits TRBJ2-7 better, so the J call may be wrong. The V gene's germline CDR1 is MNHEY and CDR2 SMNVEV (reference sequence). This CDR3 has 14 amino acids. The CDR3 sequence: CASSPGTPNYEQYF. Here the CDR3 DNA reads TGTGCCAGCAGTCCCGGGACTCCAAACTACGAGCAGTACTTC.

This clone was picked up one time. This chain connects TRBV6-6 to TRBJ2-3, with D unclear. Germline V gene lookup returns CDR1 MNHNY and CDR2 SVGAGI (reference sequence). Trimming cost V 4 bases and J 2 bases, with 10 bases left between them. There are 14 residues in the CDR3. CDR3 sequence reads: CASSFMAPTDTQYF. CDR3 DNA: TGTGCCAGCAGTTTCATGGCGCCCACAGATACGCAGTATTTT.